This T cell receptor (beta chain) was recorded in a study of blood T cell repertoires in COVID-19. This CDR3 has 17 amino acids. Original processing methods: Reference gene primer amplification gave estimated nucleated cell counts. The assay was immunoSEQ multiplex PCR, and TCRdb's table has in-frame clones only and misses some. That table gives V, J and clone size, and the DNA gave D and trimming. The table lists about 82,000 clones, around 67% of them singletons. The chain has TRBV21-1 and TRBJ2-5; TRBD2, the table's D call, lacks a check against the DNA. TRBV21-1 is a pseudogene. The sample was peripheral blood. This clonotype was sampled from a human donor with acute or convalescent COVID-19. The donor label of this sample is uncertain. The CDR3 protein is CASSPRPLAGGRETQYF. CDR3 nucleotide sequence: TGTGCCAGCAGCCCGCGTCCACTAGCGGGAGGACGGGAGACCCAGTACTTC.